Presented here are 16 T cell receptor beta chains from one specimen sequenced in a study of PD-1 blockade in classical Hodgkin lymphoma. The assay was immunoSEQ multiplex PCR, and TCRdb's table has in-frame clones only and misses some. The table includes approximately 39,000 clones, 77% detected once. The time point is: cycle 4 day 1 (C4D1), after more than five weeks of nivolumab. Each and every patient relapsed after autologous stem cell transplantation, and patients got differing brentuximab vedotin exposure. Sequenced material: peripheral blood mononuclear cells (PBMCs), taken before the fourth cycle of nivolumab. The receptor source for this set is a human donor with classical Hodgkin lymphoma.

This clone turned up a few times. The chain is built from TRBV27 and TRBJ1-4, with 7 positions matching TRBD1. CDR3 length: 16 residues. The germline gives CDR1 MNHEY, CDR2 SMNVEV (reference sequence). V gave up 4 bases and J gave up 9 bases; unmatched junction bases: 14. CDR3 in amino acids: CASSSIPGSRGKKLFF. The CDR3 bases are TGTGCCAGCAGTTCCATACCAGGGAGCAGGGGGAAAAAACTGTTTTTT. Based on the CDR3 plus reference TRBV27 and TRBJ1-4, the full variable domain is EAQVTQNPRYLITVTGKKLTVTCSQNMNHEYMSWYRQDPGLGLRQIYYSMNVEVTDKGDVPEGYKVSRKEKRNFPLILESPSPNQTSLYFCASSSIPGSRGKKLFFGSGTQLSVL.

The chain couples TRBV27 to TRBJ2-2; the D is unclear. Deletions cut 3 bases from V and 4 bases from J, with 3 bases between. CDR1 and CDR2 (germline): MNHEY, SMNVEV (reference sequence). The CDR3 consists of 12 residues. CDR3 nucleotide sequence: TGTGCCAGCAGTTTCCTCACCGGGGAGCTGTTTTTT. Protein: CASSFLTGELFF.

The J gene is TRBJ1-3, the V gene TRBV5-1; D perhaps matches TRBD1 (6 bases). V lost 0 bases and J 0 bases, leaving 7 bases between the germline ends. The CDR3 is 15 residues long. Looked up from germline, CDR1 is SGHRS and CDR2 is YFSETQ. CDR3 loop: CASSLVGASGNTIYF. DNA of the CDR3: TGCGCCAGCAGCTTGGTGGGGGCCTCTGGAAACACCATATATTTT.

This rearrangement joins TRBV7-3 to TRBJ2-1; possible D gene TRBD2, 6 bases. V lost 5 bases to trimming and J lost 0 bases, with 11 bases between them. The length of the CDR3 is 15 residues. CDR1 is SGHTA, CDR2 FQGTGA, per germline. The CDR3 DNA is TGTGCCAGCAGCCCGGGGAGGAGCTCCTACAATGAGCAGTTCTTC. This encodes CASSPGRSSYNEQFF.

The genes are TRBV19 and TRBJ1-4; no reliable D call. Germline V gene lookup returns CDR1 LNHDA and CDR2 SQIVND (reference sequence). The CDR3 has 15 amino acids. With 5 bases removed from V and 3 bases from J, the gap between germline ends came to 13 bases. The CDR3 nucleotides read TGTGCCAGTAGTGGCAGCCGAGGGTCTAATGAAAAACTGTTTTTT. Its translation is CASSGSRGSNEKLFF.

The rearrangement joins TRBV5-1 to TRBJ2-7; 12 bases align to TRBD1. Germline V gene sequence: CDR1 SGHRS, CDR2 YFSETQ. This CDR3 spans 15 amino acids. The ends lost 4 bases at V and 3 bases at J; junction bases unmatched: 5. The CDR3, as DNA: TGCGCCAGCAGCCCGGGGACAGGGGGCCTCTACGAGCAGTACTTC. Translating it yields CASSPGTGGLYEQYF.

This clone has more than one count but fewer than ten. V usage is TRBV28 and J usage is TRBJ1-5; D call uncertain. V was pared by 6 bases and J by 0 bases, with 9 bases between. This CDR3 has 14 residues. Germline values: CDR1 MDHEN, CDR2 SYDVKM. For the CDR3, the DNA is TGTGCCAGCAGATTGACTGATAGCAATCAGCCCCAGCATTTT. This translates into CASRLTDSNQPQHF.

Here the CDR3 reads CASSLTSGGVKTQYF. The CDR3 DNA follows: TGTGCCAGCAGTTTAACCAGCGGGGGGGTAAAGACCCAGTACTTC. The rearrangement joins TRBV27 to TRBJ2-5, with 10 nucleotides matching TRBD2. The CDR3 sequence is 15 residues long. V gave up 2 bases and J gave up 6 bases; unmatched junction bases: 6. CDR1 is MNHEY and CDR2 is SMNVEV in the germline V gene (reference sequence).

The V gene is TRBV4-3, the J gene TRBJ1-4; the match to TRBD1 covers 7 bases. V lost 7 bases, J lost 3 bases, and 2 bases stayed unmatched. The germline CDR1 and CDR2 sequences are LGHNA and YSLEER. The CDR3 is made up of 13 amino acids. DNA of the CDR3: TGCGCCAGCACCGGGACAGCTAATGAAAAACTGTTTTTT. It yields the protein CASTGTANEKLFF.

In this sample, this clone turned up a few times. V is TRBV13 and J is TRBJ1-3; TRBD1 matches at 7 bases. The CDR3 totals 14 residues. CDR1 and CDR2 (germline): PRHDT, FYEKMQ (reference sequence). The junction had 3 bases not matched to a gene; V was cut back by 5 bases and J by 2 bases. The CDR3 sequence is CASSTRGAGNTIYF. The CDR3 bases are TGTGCCAGCAGCACCAGGGGGGCTGGAAACACCATATATTTT.

This chain's CDR3 is CASSSIAGGLQETQYF. CDR3 DNA: TGTGCCAGCAGCTCTATAGCGGGGGGGCTCCAAGAGACCCAGTACTTC. The chain joins TRBV7-8 to TRBJ2-5; the match to TRBD2 covers 11 bases. Germline CDR1 SGHVS, CDR2 FQNEAQ. V was clipped by 4 bases and J by 1 base; unmatched bases: 5. CDR3 size: 16 residues. Using reference TRBV7-8 and TRBJ2-5 for the parts outside the CDR3, the full variable domain is GAGVSQSPRYKVAKRGQDVALRCDPISGHVSLFWYQQALGQGPEFLTYFQNEAQLDKSGLPSDRFFAERPEGSVSTLKIQRTQQEDSAVYLCASSSIAGGLQETQYFGPGTRLLVL.

V is TRBV5-6 and J is TRBJ1-5; D remains ambiguous. The ends were cut back, 2 bases at V and 2 bases at J, with 11 bases in the middle. There are 15 residues in the CDR3. Germline values: CDR1 SGHDT, CDR2 YYEEEE. The CDR3: CASSFNRQGNQPQHF. The CDR3 DNA reads TGTGCCAGCAGCTTTAATAGGCAGGGCAATCAGCCCCAGCATTTT.

The rearrangement links TRBV28 to TRBJ2-7; a possible D gene is TRBD2 (5 bases). The CDR3 is 13 amino acids. Trimming cost V 3 bases and J 7 bases, with 13 bases left between them. CDR1 MDHEN and CDR2 SYDVKM come from the germline V gene. Here the CDR3 reads CASSFNLPGEQYF. DNA of the CDR3: TGTGCCAGCAGTTTTAACTTACCGGGAGAGCAGTACTTC.

The chain is built from TRBV6-6 and TRBJ2-7; TRBD2 matches 8 bases. The CDR3 spans 15 residues. The trim removed 7 bases at V and 2 bases at J, leaving 10 bases unmatched. In germline, CDR1 is MNHNY, CDR2 SVGAGI (reference sequence). In DNA, the CDR3 is TGTGCCAGCACCTACTCCGGGGGGGGGACCTACGAGCAGTACTTC. The encoded protein is CASTYSGGGTYEQYF.

The chain has TRBV18 and TRBJ2-3; D is uncertain. Trimming removed 4 bases at V and 2 bases at J, with 7 bases between. Germline V gene data show CDR1 as KGHSH and CDR2 as LQKENI. This CDR3 has 13 residues. CDR3 protein: CASSLGFTDTQYF. CDR3 DNA sequence: TGTGCCAGCTCACTAGGATTCACAGATACGCAGTATTTT.

V is TRBV2 and J is TRBJ1-5; 7 bases match TRBD1. Germline-derived CDR1 and CDR2 are SNHLY and FYNNEI. The CDR3 has 13 residues. The junction had 7 bases not matched to a gene; V was cut back by 8 bases and J by 6 bases. CDR3 amino acids: CASSGTVVQPQHF. CDR3 in DNA: TGTGCCAGCTCCGGGACAGTCGTTCAGCCCCAGCATTTT.